The subject of this entry is one TCR beta chain. Its antigen is not identified. This record comes from a study of T cell responses to AZD1222 COVID-19 vaccine. Overall study findings and caveats: Repertoires in all cases were sampled only once the peak T cell response had passed.

Trimming shortened V by 2 bases and J by 4 bases, and 11 bases separated the two germline ends. This CDR3 has 14 residues. CDR1 is KGHSH, CDR2 LQKENI, per germline. Sequencing used immunoSEQ multiplex PCR; TCRdb keeps in-frame clones, though not all of them. The sample includes 140,000 or so clones, nearly 90% of them seen just once. J is TRBJ1-2 and V is TRBV18; no firm D call. This TCR came from an adult who received the MenACWY meningococcal vaccine as a control. The sample in question was peripheral blood, obtained 28 days after the second dose of the MenACWY control vaccine. CDR3: CASSPGTVLYGYTF. The CDR3 coding sequence is TGTGCCAGCTCACCAGGCACAGTACTCTATGGCTACACCTTC.